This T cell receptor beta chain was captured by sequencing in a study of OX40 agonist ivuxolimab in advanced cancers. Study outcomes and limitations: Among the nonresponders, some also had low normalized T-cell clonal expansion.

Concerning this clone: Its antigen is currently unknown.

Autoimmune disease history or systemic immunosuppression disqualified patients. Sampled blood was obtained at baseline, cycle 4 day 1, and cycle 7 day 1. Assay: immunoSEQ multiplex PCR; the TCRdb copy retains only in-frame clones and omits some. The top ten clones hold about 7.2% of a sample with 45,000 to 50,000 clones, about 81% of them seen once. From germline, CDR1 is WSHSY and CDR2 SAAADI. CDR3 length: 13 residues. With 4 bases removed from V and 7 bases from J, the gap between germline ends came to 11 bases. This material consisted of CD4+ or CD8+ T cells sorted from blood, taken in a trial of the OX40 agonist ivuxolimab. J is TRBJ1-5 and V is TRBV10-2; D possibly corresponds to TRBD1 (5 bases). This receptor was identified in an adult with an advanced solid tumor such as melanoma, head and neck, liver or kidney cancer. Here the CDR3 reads CASSGGKEQPQHF. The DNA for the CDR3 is TGCGCCAGCAGTGGGGGGAAGGAACAGCCCCAGCATTTT.